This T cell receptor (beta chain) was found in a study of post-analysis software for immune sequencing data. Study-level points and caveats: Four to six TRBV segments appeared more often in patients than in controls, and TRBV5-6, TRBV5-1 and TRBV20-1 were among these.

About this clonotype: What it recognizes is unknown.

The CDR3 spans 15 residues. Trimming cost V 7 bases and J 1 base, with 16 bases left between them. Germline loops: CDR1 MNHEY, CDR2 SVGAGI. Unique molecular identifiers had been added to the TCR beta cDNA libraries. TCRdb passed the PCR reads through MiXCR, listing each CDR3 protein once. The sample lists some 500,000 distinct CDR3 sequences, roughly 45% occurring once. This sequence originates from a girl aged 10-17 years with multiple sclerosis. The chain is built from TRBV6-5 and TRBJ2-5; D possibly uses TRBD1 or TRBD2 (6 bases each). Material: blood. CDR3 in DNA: TGTGCCAGCACCAAAGGGGGACTCCCCCAAGAGACCCAGTACTTC. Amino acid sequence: CASTKGGLPQETQYF.